This TCR beta chain comes out of a study of T cell responses to AZD1222 COVID-19 vaccine. Findings and limits, study-wide: Dominant CD4 TCR responses targeted spike regions 160-218 and 743-854.

Assay used: immunoSEQ multiplex PCR; TCRdb lists only in-frame clones, some missing. This sample has about 76,000 clones, with 70% to 90% found just once. Germline assignment: CDR1 LNHDA and CDR2 SQIVND (reference sequence). This CDR3 is built from 15 residues. Losses at the gene ends were 3 bases for V and 6 bases for J; bases not matched to a gene: 6. Remarks on this clone: Its antigen is unidentified.

The sequencing here drew on peripheral blood, taken on day 0 of AZD1222 vaccination. The source is an adult in good health. The J gene is TRBJ1-5, the V gene TRBV19, with TRBD1 matching 9 bases. CDR3 nucleotide sequence: TGTGCCAGTAGTATTCGGACAGGGGCAATTCAGCCCCAGCATTTT. It yields the protein CASSIRTGAIQPQHF.